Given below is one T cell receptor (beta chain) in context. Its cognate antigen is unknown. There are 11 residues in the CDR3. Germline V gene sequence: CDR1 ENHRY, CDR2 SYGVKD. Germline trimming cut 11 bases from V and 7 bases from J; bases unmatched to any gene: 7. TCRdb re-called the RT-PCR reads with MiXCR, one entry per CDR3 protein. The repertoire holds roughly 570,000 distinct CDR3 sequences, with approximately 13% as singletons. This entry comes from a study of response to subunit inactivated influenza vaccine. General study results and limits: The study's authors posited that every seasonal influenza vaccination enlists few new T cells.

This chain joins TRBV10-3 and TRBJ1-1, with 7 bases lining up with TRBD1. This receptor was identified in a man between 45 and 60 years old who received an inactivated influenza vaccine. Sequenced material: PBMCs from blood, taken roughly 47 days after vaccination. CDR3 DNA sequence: TGTGCCGCAAGGACAGGATATGAAGCTTTCTTT. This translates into CAARTGYEAFF.